The rows below give T cell receptor beta chains drawn from one sample of a study of blood T cells in healthy people across ages. A single record per CDR3 protein comes from TCRdb applying MiXCR to the 5' RACE reads. The sample contains some 710,000 distinct CDR3 sequences, about 46% of which appear only once. The specimen was blood. Receptors were obtained from a man aged 80 or over in good health. CDR3s include the opening cysteine and the closing phenylalanine or tryptophan. D genes are given only for firm matches. Expanded clones get a size class; other rows say once, few or many, or leave the size out.

clone size	D gene	V gene	J gene	CDR3 protein	CDR3 DNA
.	TRBD2	TRBV5-1	TRBJ2-7	CASSWGPSGTYEQYF	TGCGCCAGCAGCTGGGGTCCTAGCGGGACCTACGAGCAGTACTTC
.	TRBD1	TRBV29-1	TRBJ2-4	CSVEGWDRGIAKNIQYF	TGCAGCGTTGAAGGGTGGGACAGGGGAATAGCCAAAAACATTCAGTACTTC
.	.	TRBV11-3	TRBJ2-5	CASSLEGAQGWTQYF	TGTGCCAGCAGCTTAGAAGGGGCACAGGGATGGACCCAGTACTTC
.	.	TRBV5-1	TRBJ2-5	CASSLEGSRETQYF	TGCGCCAGCAGCTTGGAAGGGAGTAGGGAGACCCAGTACTTC
.	TRBD2	TRBV2	TRBJ2-5	CASRGHFGLAEQETQYF	TGTGCCAGCAGAGGACACTTCGGACTAGCGGAACAAGAGACCCAGTACTTC
few	.	TRBV7-2	TRBJ2-5	CASSSYTETQYF	TGTGCCAGCAGCTCGTATACTGAGACCCAGTACTTC
.	TRBD1	TRBV24-1	TRBJ2-7	CATSGDSYEQYF	TGTGCCACCAGTGGGGACAGTTACGAGCAGTACTTC
.	.	TRBV4-1	TRBJ2-1	CASSQDLRKSEQFF	TGCGCCAGCAGCCAAGACCTCCGAAAGAGTGAGCAGTTCTTC
.	.	TRBV7-6	TRBJ1-4	CASSPGTDQGKLFF	TGTGCCAGCAGCCCCGGGACGGATCAGGGGAAACTGTTTTTT
.	TRBD1	TRBV28	TRBJ2-7	CASSNPGQFRRYEQYF	TGTGCCAGCAGTAATCCGGGACAGTTTAGAAGGTACGAGCAGTACTTC
.	TRBD1	TRBV20-1	TRBJ2-4	CSARKSTGGDRNIQYF	TGCAGTGCTAGAAAGTCTACAGGGGGCGATCGAAACATTCAGTACTTC
.	TRBD2	TRBV7-2	TRBJ2-3	CASRSVAGGPETQYF	TGTGCCAGCAGGTCCGTAGCGGGAGGGCCAGAAACGCAGTATTTT
.	.	TRBV29-1	TRBJ2-3	CSVRNTGSTDTQYF	TGCAGCGTACGAAACACAGGAAGCACAGATACGCAGTATTTT
.	.	TRBV29-1	TRBJ2-7	CSVVSGAYEQYF	TGCAGCGTTGTTTCGGGGGCCTACGAGCAGTACTTC
.	.	TRBV24-1	TRBJ2-2	CATSDGTSGELFF	TGTGCCACCAGTGATGGGACCTCAGGGGAGCTGTTTTTT
.	.	TRBV30	TRBJ1-6	CAWSVDGGDSPLHF	TGTGCCTGGAGTGTAGATGGCGGGGATTCACCCCTCCACTTT
.	.	TRBV18	TRBJ1-2	CASSPEEDYGYTF	TGTGCCAGCTCACCGGAAGAGGACTATGGCTACACCTTC
.	.	TRBV29-1	TRBJ2-7	CSVEVGGYEQYF	TGCAGCGTTGAGGTAGGGGGTTACGAGCAGTACTTC
many	.	TRBV21-1	TRBJ2-2	CASSKESSGISGELFF	TGTGCCAGCAGCAAAGAATCTAGCGGAATAAGCGGGGAGCTGTTTTTT
.	.	TRBV12-3/TRBV12-4	TRBJ2-1	CASSWAASSYNEQFF	TGTGCCAGCAGTTGGGCGGCCAGCTCCTACAATGAGCAGTTCTTC
few	.	TRBV28	TRBJ2-5	CASSLSGTLQTQYF	TGTGCCAGCAGTTTATCCGGGACCTTGCAGACCCAGTACTTC
.	TRBD2	TRBV20-1	TRBJ2-5	CSARDPSSGPGETQYF	TGCAGTGCTAGAGATCCGTCTAGCGGACCGGGGGAGACCCAGTACTTC
.	TRBD2	TRBV6-2/TRBV6-3	TRBJ2-3	CASSRRLAINPDTQYF	TGTGCCAGCAGTCGTCGACTAGCGATCAACCCAGATACGCAGTATTTT
.	TRBD2	TRBV6-2/TRBV6-3	TRBJ2-5	CASSYSSVGLAGEVETQYF	TGTGCCAGCAGTTACTCGTCCGTCGGGCTAGCGGGAGAGGTAGAGACCCAGTACTTC
many	TRBD1	TRBV5-1	TRBJ2-7	CASSLGGQGTYEQYF	TGTGCCAGCAGCTTGGGTGGACAGGGGACCTACGAGCAGTACTTC
.	TRBD2	TRBV7-2	TRBJ2-5	CASSPGLAGSTGEQYF	TGTGCCAGCAGCCCCGGACTAGCGGGTTCTACAGGTGAGCAGTACTTC
.	.	TRBV6-5	TRBJ1-6	CASSYSMGNSPLHF	TGTGCCAGCAGTTACTCGATGGGAAATTCACCCCTCCACTTT
.	TRBD2	TRBV27	TRBJ2-1	CASNSAGARGNEQFF	TGTGCCAGCAATTCAGCGGGAGCAAGAGGCAATGAGCAGTTCTTC
.	TRBD1	TRBV12-3/TRBV12-4	TRBJ2-1	CASVNAGGAKDEQFF	TGTGCCAGCGTAAACGCAGGGGGCGCGAAGGATGAGCAGTTCTTC
.	.	TRBV3-1	TRBJ2-1	CASSQGTLSSYNEQFF	TGTGCCAGCAGCCAAGGGACTCTAAGCTCCTACAATGAGCAGTTCTTC
many	.	TRBV5-1	TRBJ2-7	CASSLQGLHEQYF	TGCGCCAGCAGCTTGCAGGGGCTACACGAGCAGTACTTC
.	.	TRBV4-2	TRBJ1-2	CASSQVGQIYGYTF	TGTGCCAGCAGCCAAGTAGGGCAGATCTATGGCTACACCTTC
.	.	TRBV29-1	TRBJ1-2	CSVEDPAVNYGYTF	TGCAGCGTTGAAGATCCTGCGGTTAACTATGGCTACACCTTC
few	.	TRBV6-2/TRBV6-3	TRBJ2-7	CASSLVQQVYEQYF	TGTGCCAGCAGCCTCGTCCAACAGGTCTACGAGCAGTACTTC
.	.	TRBV6-5	TRBJ2-5	CASSKQGQETQYF	TGTGCCAGCAGTAAACAGGGACAAGAGACCCAGTACTTC
many	.	TRBV12-3/TRBV12-4	TRBJ2-3	CASSLRVGPSGEDTQYF	TGTGCCAGCAGTTTACGCGTGGGTCCTAGTGGAGAGGATACGCAGTATTTT
.	.	TRBV7-9	TRBJ1-2	CASSLLQYQYYGYTF	TGTGCCAGCAGCTTATTACAGTATCAATACTATGGCTACACCTTC
.	TRBD1	TRBV4-1	TRBJ2-1	CASSSVFGTGSNEQFF	TGCGCCAGCAGCTCGGTCTTCGGGACAGGGTCAAATGAGCAGTTCTTC
.	TRBD2	TRBV7-2	TRBJ2-3	CASKQELAGATDTQYF	TGTGCCAGCAAACAGGAGCTAGCGGGAGCCACAGATACGCAGTATTTT
.	.	TRBV25-1	TRBJ2-1	CASSEPQDRRETQFF	TGTGCCAGCAGTGAACCCCAGGACCGGCGAGAGACCCAGTTCTTC
.	.	TRBV29-1	TRBJ1-3	CSAQGNLGNTIYF	TGCAGCGCACAGGGTAATCTTGGAAACACCATATATTTT
many	.	TRBV9	TRBJ2-1	CASSVGDGRGHNEQFF	TGTGCCAGCAGCGTAGGGGACGGGAGAGGGCACAATGAGCAGTTCTTC
.	.	TRBV5-8	TRBJ2-1	CASSIVTGSLSSYNEQFF	TGTGCCAGCAGCATAGTAACAGGGTCGTTAAGCTCCTACAATGAGCAGTTCTTC
few	.	TRBV20-1	TRBJ2-7	CSAWVSSYEQYF	TGCAGTGCTTGGGTTAGCAGCTACGAGCAGTACTTC
.	.	TRBV10-2	TRBJ2-4	CASRRETGLAKNIQYF	TGCGCCAGTAGGCGGGAGACAGGTCTAGCCAAAAACATTCAGTACTTC
few	TRBD1	TRBV6-5	TRBJ2-7	CASTRQGTHEQYF	TGTGCCAGCACCAGACAGGGGACGCACGAGCAGTACTTC
few	TRBD1	TRBV7-7	TRBJ2-1	CASSASRTGNEQFF	TGTGCTAGCAGCGCTAGCCGGACAGGGAATGAGCAGTTCTTC
.	TRBD2	TRBV10-3	TRBJ2-3	CAISDPGLAETAHTQYF	TGTGCCATCAGTGACCCCGGACTAGCGGAAACCGCCCATACGCAGTATTTT
once	.	TRBV20-1	TRBJ2-5	CSANAPSVYRETQYF	TGCAGTGCTAATGCACCTAGCGTTTATAGGGAGACCCAGTACTTC
few	.	TRBV20-1	TRBJ2-1	CSPLLVAANEQFF	TGCAGTCCGCTGTTGGTAGCGGCCAATGAGCAGTTCTTC
few	.	TRBV20-1	TRBJ2-6	CSALLRQSSGANVLTF	TGCAGTGCTTTATTAAGACAAAGCTCTGGGGCCAACGTCCTGACTTTC
few	TRBD1	TRBV28	TRBJ1-2	CASSTTGAHYGYTF	TGTGCCAGCAGCACTACAGGGGCCCACTATGGCTACACCTTC
.	.	TRBV27	TRBJ1-2	CASRPHSGVAGYGYTF	TGTGCCAGCAGGCCGCACTCAGGGGTGGCGGGCTATGGCTACACCTTC
.	.	TRBV7-2	TRBJ2-5	CASSQRHEETQYF	TGTGCCAGCAGCCAGCGTCATGAGGAGACCCAGTACTTC
.	TRBD1	TRBV20-1	TRBJ2-1	CSAVTGTATYNEQFF	TGCAGTGCTGTGACCGGGACAGCCACGTACAATGAGCAGTTCTTC
.	.	TRBV2	TRBJ1-6	CASSLTELNSPLHF	TGTGCCAGCAGTCTGACTGAACTTAATTCACCCCTCCACTTT
.	.	TRBV30	TRBJ2-7	CAWSVRGGWEQYF	TGTGCCTGGAGTGTAAGGGGGGGTTGGGAGCAGTACTTC
few	.	TRBV10-2	TRBJ2-5	CASSALGSQETQYF	TGCGCCAGCAGTGCCCTGGGCAGCCAAGAGACCCAGTACTTC
.	.	TRBV12-3/TRBV12-4	TRBJ1-2	CASSSQGGSNYGYTF	TGTGCCAGCAGTTCACAAGGGGGTTCTAACTATGGCTACACCTTC
.	.	TRBV6-5	TRBJ1-2	CASTGLYGYTF	TGTGCCAGCACCGGACTCTATGGCTACACCTTC